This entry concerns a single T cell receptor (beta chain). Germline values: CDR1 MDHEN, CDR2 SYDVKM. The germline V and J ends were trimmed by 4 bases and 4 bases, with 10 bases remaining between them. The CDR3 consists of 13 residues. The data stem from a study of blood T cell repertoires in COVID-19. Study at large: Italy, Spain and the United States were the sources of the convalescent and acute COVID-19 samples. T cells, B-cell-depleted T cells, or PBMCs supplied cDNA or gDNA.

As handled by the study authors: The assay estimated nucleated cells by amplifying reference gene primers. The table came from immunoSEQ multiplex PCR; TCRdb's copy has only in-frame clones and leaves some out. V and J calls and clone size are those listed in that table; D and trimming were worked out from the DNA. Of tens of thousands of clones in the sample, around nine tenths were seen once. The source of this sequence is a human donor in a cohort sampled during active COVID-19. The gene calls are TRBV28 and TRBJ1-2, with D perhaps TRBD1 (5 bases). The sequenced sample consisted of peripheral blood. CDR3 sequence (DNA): TGTGCCAGCAGTTCCCGGGGGGGCTATGGCTACACCTTC. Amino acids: CASSSRGGYGYTF.